This entry is about one T cell receptor beta chain. Its antigen is as yet unknown. The data originate from a study of blood T cells in healthy people across ages. Findings of the study overall: In older individuals, TCR beta diversity per million T cells was lower, falling roughly linearly with age.

From germline, CDR1 is MNHEY and CDR2 SMNVEV (reference sequence). The CDR3 spans 15 residues. Then a second PCR, running about 7 to 11 cycles, was carried out with a sample-barcoded 5' primer and a J-beta primer mix. TCRdb reprocessed the 5' RACE reads with MiXCR, giving one entry per CDR3 protein. The data hold 1.2 million to 1.5 million distinct CDR3 sequences, with around 59% observed a single time. The sequenced material came from blood. The chain is built from TRBV27 and TRBJ2-1; D gene uncertain. The J call may be wrong; the DNA end is better matched by TRBJ2-7. This TCR was sampled from a man between 18 and 29 years old in good health. CDR3 sequence reads: CASSLVLPSYNEQYF. The CDR3 region has the DNA TGTGCCAGCAGTTTGGTACTACCCTCCTACAATGAGCAGTACTTC.